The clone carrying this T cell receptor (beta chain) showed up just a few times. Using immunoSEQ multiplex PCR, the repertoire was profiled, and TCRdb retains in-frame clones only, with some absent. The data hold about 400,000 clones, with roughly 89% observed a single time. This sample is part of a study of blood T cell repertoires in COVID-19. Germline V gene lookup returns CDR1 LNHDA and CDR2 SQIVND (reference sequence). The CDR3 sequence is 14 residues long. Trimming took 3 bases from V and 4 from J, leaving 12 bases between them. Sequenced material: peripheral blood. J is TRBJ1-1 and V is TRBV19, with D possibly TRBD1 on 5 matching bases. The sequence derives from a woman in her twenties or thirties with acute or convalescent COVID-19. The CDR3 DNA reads TGTGCCAGTAGTATGGGAGGGGAACGCACTGAAGCTTTCTTT. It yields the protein CASSMGGERTEAFF.